This T cell receptor beta chain derives from a study of blood T cell repertoires in COVID-19. For the study at large: The United States, Italy and Spain were the sources of the acute and convalescent COVID-19 samples. From T cells, B-cell-depleted T cells, or PBMCs came the material, which was cDNA or gDNA.

Source study methods: Reference gene primer amplification in the assay estimated nucleated cell counts. TCRdb's table, derived via immunoSEQ multiplex PCR, lists solely in-frame clones and lacks some. V, J and clone size derive from that table, while D and trimming were established from the DNA sequence. The data show a few hundred thousand clones, about 91% seen once. The CDR3 extends over 13 amino acids. V lost 6 bases to trimming and J lost 4 bases, with 11 bases between them. Germline CDR1 is MNHEY and CDR2 is SVGEGT. This clone is medium-sized by share. The chain recombines TRBV6-2 or TRBV6-3 with TRBJ2-3, with D unclear. Sequenced: peripheral blood. This clonotype was obtained from a woman aged 25 to 39 who had recovered from COVID-19. Here the CDR3 reads CASSNSPPDTQYF. CDR3 sequence (DNA): TGTGCCAGCAGCAACAGCCCCCCAGATACGCAGTATTTT.